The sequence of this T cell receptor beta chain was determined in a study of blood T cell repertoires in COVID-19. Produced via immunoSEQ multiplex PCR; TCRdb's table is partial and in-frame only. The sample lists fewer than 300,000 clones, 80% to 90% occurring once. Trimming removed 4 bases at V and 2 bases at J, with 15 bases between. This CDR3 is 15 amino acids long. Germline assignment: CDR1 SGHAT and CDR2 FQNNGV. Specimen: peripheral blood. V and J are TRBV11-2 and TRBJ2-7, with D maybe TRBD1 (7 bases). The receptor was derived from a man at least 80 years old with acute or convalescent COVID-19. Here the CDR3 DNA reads TGTGCCAGCAGCTCAGGGGGTAGCGGTCCCTACGAGCAGTACTTC. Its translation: CASSSGGSGPYEQYF.